A single sample gave rise to the 7 T cell receptor beta chains below, sequenced in a study of OX40 agonist ivuxolimab in advanced cancers. Assay: immunoSEQ multiplex PCR; the TCRdb copy retains only in-frame clones and omits some. The sample has 45,000 to 60,000 clones; around nine tenths are singletons. The source was CD4+ or CD8+ T cells sorted from blood, collected in a trial of the OX40 agonist ivuxolimab. The source of these receptors is an adult with an advanced solid tumor such as melanoma, head and neck, liver or kidney cancer.

This sequence joins TRBV28 and TRBJ1-1; D not certain. The germline V gene encodes CDR1 MDHEN and CDR2 SYDVKM. The CDR3 loop spans 11 amino acids. Trimming removed 7 bases at V and 5 bases at J, with 8 bases between. The DNA of the CDR3 is TGTGCCAGCATAGGTAGGACTGAAGCTTTCTTT. Its translation is CASIGRTEAFF.

A remark on this clone: Different DNA sequences within this sample yield the same CDR3. The rearrangement links TRBV5-1 to TRBJ2-5; D is perhaps TRBD1 (6 bases). The V gene lost 3 bases and the J gene lost 1 base, with 16 bases spanning the gap. Germline V gives CDR1 SGHRS, CDR2 YFSETQ. CDR3 length equals 16 residues. CDR3 DNA sequence: TGCGCCAGCAGCTACGGGGATAGGGGGAGCCAAGAGACCCAGTACTTC. Encoded protein: CASSYGDRGSQETQYF.

The rearrangement uses TRBV7-3 and TRBJ2-2; D may be TRBD1 (5 bases). Germline V gives CDR1 SGHTA, CDR2 FQGTGA. The CDR3 consists of 15 residues. Trimming stripped 1 base from V and 4 bases from J, with 10 bases between. The CDR3 protein is CASSLIQGGTGELFF. Here the CDR3 DNA reads TGTGCCAGCAGCTTAATCCAGGGTGGCACCGGGGAGCTGTTTTTT.

This clone was found a few times. The chain couples TRBV7-2 to TRBJ2-2; weak D call: TRBD1 (5 bases). The CDR3 consists of 14 residues. V was cut by 1 base and J by 4 bases, with 7 bases left in between. Germline V gene sequence: CDR1 SGHTA, CDR2 FQGNSA. CDR3 in amino acids: CASSLGTTTGELFF. CDR3 nucleotides: TGTGCCAGCAGCTTAGGGACAACCACCGGGGAGCTGTTTTTT.

V and J are TRBV10-3 and TRBJ1-1; possibly TRBD1 for D (6 bases). This CDR3 comprises 13 residues. Looked up from germline, CDR1 is ENHRY and CDR2 is SYGVKD. V was clipped by 6 bases and J by 6 bases, with 14 bases between them. Here the CDR3 reads CAIRGGQNPEAFF. In nucleotides, the CDR3 is TGTGCCATCAGGGGAGGACAGAATCCTGAAGCTTTCTTT.

This chain uses TRBV11-3 with TRBJ2-1; D ambiguous. The CDR3 consists of 14 residues. The germline V gene encodes CDR1 SGHNT and CDR2 YENEEA. Trimming removed 5 bases at V and 6 bases at J, with 14 bases between. The CDR3 protein is CASSPGAFFNEQFF. In nucleotides, the CDR3 is TGTGCCAGCAGCCCCGGAGCATTTTTCAATGAGCAGTTCTTC.

This clone was detected once. The chain carries TRBV7-9 and TRBJ2-3, with TRBD2 matching over 8 bases. Germline CDR1 is SEHNR and CDR2 is FQNEAQ (reference sequence). V lost 4 bases, J lost 4 bases, and 13 bases stayed unmatched. The CDR3 loop spans 17 amino acids. In DNA, the CDR3 is TGTGCCAGCAGCTCCGCACGGACTAGCTCGAGGGCAGATACGCAGTATTTT. It yields the protein CASSSARTSSRADTQYF.